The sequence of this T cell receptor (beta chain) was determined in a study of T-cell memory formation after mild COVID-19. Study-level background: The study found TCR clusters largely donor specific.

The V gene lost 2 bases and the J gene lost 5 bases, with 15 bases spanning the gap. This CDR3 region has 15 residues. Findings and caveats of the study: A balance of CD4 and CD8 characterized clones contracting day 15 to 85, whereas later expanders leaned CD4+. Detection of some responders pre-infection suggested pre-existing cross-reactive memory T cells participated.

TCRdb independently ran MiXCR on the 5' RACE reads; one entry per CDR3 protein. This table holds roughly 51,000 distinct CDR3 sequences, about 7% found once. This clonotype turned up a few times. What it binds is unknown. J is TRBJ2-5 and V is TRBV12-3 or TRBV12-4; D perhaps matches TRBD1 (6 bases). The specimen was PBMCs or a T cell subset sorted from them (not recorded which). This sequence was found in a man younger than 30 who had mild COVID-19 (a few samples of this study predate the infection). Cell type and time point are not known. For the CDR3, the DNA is TGTGCCAGCAGTTTAAGCGGACAGCAGCGGGAGACCCAGTACTTC. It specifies CASSLSGQQRETQYF.